The 8 T cell receptor beta chains below were found in one sample sequenced in a study of human T cells and chemical hapten exposure. Each CDR3 protein is one row after TCRdb ran MiXCR on the RACE reads. The repertoire holds roughly 90,000 distinct CDR3 sequences, 11% seen once, with 0.85% to 1.2% in the top ten. Indicated time point: patch test 3, about 24 weeks after DPC sensitization. Treatment noted: therapeutic diphenylcyclopropenone sensitization with weekly scalp DPC. Sequencing was performed on whole blood, taken in connection with sensitization to the hapten diphenylcyclopropenone (DPC). These receptors all come from a young woman with alopecia areata. Some clones in this sample may be carry-over from other donors' samples.

In its sample, this clonotype was seen a few times. The rearrangement joins TRBV7-6 to TRBJ1-1, with 8 bases aligning to TRBD1. Germline V gene sequence: CDR1 SGHVS, CDR2 FNYEAQ. CDR3 length: 15 amino acids. With V trimmed by 5 bases and J by 1 base, 6 bases remained unmatched. The CDR3 loop reads CASSTHRGKNTEAFF. Written as DNA, the CDR3 is TGTGCCAGCAGCACACACAGGGGGAAGAACACTGAAGCTTTCTTT.

This clonotype has only a few counts. The V and J genes are TRBV4-3 and TRBJ2-3; no clear D gene. V gave up 0 bases and J gave up 3 bases, with 10 bases separating them. Germline V gene lookup returns CDR1 LGHNA and CDR2 YSLEER. The CDR3 consists of 15 residues. CDR3 protein: CASSQEYVRTDTQYF. The CDR3 DNA sequence: TGCGCCAGCAGCCAAGAGTATGTTAGAACAGATACGCAGTATTTT.

The rearrangement uses TRBV10-1 and TRBJ1-3, with no clear D. Germline-derived CDR1 and CDR2 are WNHNN and SYGVQD (reference sequence). CDR3 size: 13 residues. Between the trimmed V and J ends, which lost 5 bases and 4 bases, there was a span of 9 bases. In DNA form, the CDR3 reads TGCGCCAGCAGTCCTTCCGGAGGAAACACCATATATTTT. This sequence encodes CASSPSGGNTIYF.

This clonotype was counted at least ten times. This rearrangement joins TRBV5-4 to TRBJ2-7; D call uncertain. CDR1 and CDR2 from the germline V gene are SGHNT and YYREEE (reference sequence). The CDR3 runs 14 residues. The V and J ends lost 0 bases and 5 bases respectively, with 12 bases between them. The CDR3: CASSLVPGRDEQYF. DNA of the CDR3: TGTGCCAGCAGCTTGGTCCCAGGCCGGGACGAGCAGTACTTC. The full variable domain, rest sourced from reference TRBV5-4 and TRBJ2-7, is ETGVTQSPTHLIKTRGQQVTLRCSSQSGHNTVSWYQQALGQGPQFIFQYYREEENGRGNFPPRFSGLQFPNYSSELNVNALELDDSALYLCASSLVPGRDEQYFGPGTRLTVT.

As DNA, the CDR3 is TGTGCCAGCAGCTTAACCCCGGGACTGACTAATTCACCCCTCCACTTT. Its protein product is CASSLTPGLTNSPLHF. The genes are TRBV7-9 and TRBJ1-6; perhaps TRBD1 as D (5 bases). V was cut by 2 bases and J by 6 bases, with 14 bases left in between. The CDR3 length is 16 residues. The germline gives CDR1 SEHNR, CDR2 FQNEAQ (reference sequence).

There are many counts of this clonotype. The V call is TRBV4-1, the J call TRBJ2-5, with a weak D call TRBD1 (5 bases). The CDR3 spans 19 residues. Germline CDR1 and CDR2: MGHRA and YSYEKL. Trimming took off 3 bases at V and 0 bases at J, with 23 bases between the two ends. The chain's CDR3 is CASSHPYGQKNTYQETQYF. CDR3 sequence (DNA): TGCGCCAGCAGCCACCCATATGGACAAAAAAATACTTACCAAGAGACCCAGTACTTC.

This clonotype was counted only a few times. The chain has TRBV25-1 and TRBJ1-2, with a tentative D call TRBD1 (6 bases). V lost 5 bases and J lost 7, with 20 bases in between. The germline V gene has CDR1 MGHDK and CDR2 SYGVNS. The CDR3 consists of 15 residues. The CDR3 region is CASSSPPGDTSGYTF. CDR3 coding DNA: TGTGCCAGCAGTTCCCCTCCAGGGGATACTAGTGGCTACACCTTC.

This clonotype was counted ten times or more. V and J are TRBV28 and TRBJ2-2, with TRBD2 matching over 8 bases. Per germline, CDR1 MDHEN and CDR2 SYDVKM. V was pared by 2 bases and J by 0 bases, with 11 bases of the junction left unmatched. The CDR3 covers 19 residues. The CDR3 reads CASSLVPPGGFANTGELFF. DNA for the CDR3: TGTGCCAGCAGTTTAGTTCCTCCGGGAGGGTTCGCGAACACCGGGGAGCTGTTTTTT.